The 30 T cell receptor beta chains below come from one sample, sequenced in a study of cytomegalovirus exposure and HLA in healthy donors. Primers included in the PCR were 60 Vbeta and 13 Jbeta primers. Libraries were prepared by immunoSEQ multiplex PCR; TCRdb keeps only in-frame clonotypes and omits some of them. Counted here are approximately 160,000 clones, roughly 73% occurring once; the ten biggest clones make up about 4.9%. Sequencing was done on a sample of PBMCs. These receptors were taken from a male donor in good health and CMV-seronegative.

This clone turned up a few times. The chain employs TRBV4-3 and TRBJ2-7; D is possibly TRBD2 (6 bases). The CDR3 consists of 12 residues. Germline V CDR1 and CDR2: LGHNA, YSLEER. The V gene lost 3 bases and the J gene lost 7 bases, with 10 bases spanning the gap. The CDR3 bases are TGCGCCAGCAGCCACTTGGGGGGTGAGCAGTACTTC. Its protein is CASSHLGGEQYF.

The chain joins TRBV28 to TRBJ2-7, with a weak D call TRBD2 (5 bases). The CDR3 length is 14 residues. The germline V gene has CDR1 MDHEN and CDR2 SYDVKM. The V and J ends lost 1 base and 5 bases respectively, with 12 bases between them. CDR3 protein: CASSLLSGVHEQYF. The CDR3 bases are TGTGCCAGCAGTTTATTGTCCGGGGTCCACGAGCAGTACTTC.

This chain uses TRBV19 with TRBJ2-1; the match to TRBD1 covers 8 bases. V was clipped by 3 bases and J by 6 bases; unmatched bases: 13. The CDR3 is 17 residues long. Germline assignment: CDR1 LNHDA and CDR2 SQIVND (reference sequence). The CDR3 spells CASSIDGQGVSGNEQFF. CDR3 coding DNA: TGTGCCAGTAGTATTGACGGACAGGGTGTTTCTGGCAATGAGCAGTTCTTC.

The chain couples TRBV15 to TRBJ1-1; TRBD1 is a possible D gene (5 bases). Germline loops: CDR1 LNHNV, CDR2 YYDKDF (reference sequence). Trimming removed 1 base from V and 2 bases from J, with 17 bases in between. The CDR3 sequence is 17 residues long. In nucleotides, the CDR3 is TGTGCCACCAGCAGAGTCCCGGCGGGGGTACAAAACACTGAAGCTTTCTTT. Amino acid sequence: CATSRVPAGVQNTEAFF.

With respect to this clone: The junction does not match germline at one end; this may be a read error. The chain combines TRBV28 with TRBJ2-1; 7 bases map to TRBD2. In germline, CDR1 is MDHEN, CDR2 SYDVKM. This CDR3 has 11 residues. The CDR3 coding sequence is TGTGCCAGCAGTAGAGTGGGAGGGCCGATCTTC. This gives the protein CASSRVGGPIF.

V gene TRBV13 combines with J gene TRBJ2-7; TRBD1 is a possible D gene (6 bases). The V gene's germline CDR1 is PRHDT and CDR2 FYEKMQ (reference sequence). The CDR3 runs 13 residues. Trimming took off 5 bases at V and 4 bases at J, with 12 bases between the two ends. The CDR3 is CASSPAGEYEQYF. DNA of the CDR3: TGTGCCAGCAGCCCAGCAGGGGAGTACGAGCAGTACTTC.

The chain has TRBV7-3 and TRBJ2-1; D might be TRBD1 (5 bases). V was clipped by 0 bases and J by 9 bases, with 9 bases between them. From germline, CDR1 is SGHTA and CDR2 FQGTGA. This CDR3 has 13 residues. The CDR3, as DNA: TGTGCCAGCAGCTTAACGACCAGGGCTGAGCAGTTCTTC. Translation: CASSLTTRAEQFF.

In its sample, this clone was seen a few times. This chain connects TRBV9 to TRBJ1-2; D is unresolved. The V end was cut by 0 bases, the J end by 0 bases, with 3 bases between. CDR1 and CDR2 from the germline V gene are SGDLS and YYNGEE. The CDR3 has 13 residues. This chain's CDR3 is CASSVAANYGYTF. As DNA, the CDR3 is TGTGCCAGCAGCGTAGCGGCTAACTATGGCTACACCTTC.

This rearrangement joins TRBV18 to TRBJ2-1; D is unresolved. Deletions cut 2 bases from V and 0 bases from J, with 8 bases between. This CDR3 comprises 15 residues. CDR1 is KGHSH, CDR2 LQKENI, per germline. CDR3 DNA: TGTGCCAGCTCACCAATGGCTTACTCCTACAATGAGCAGTTCTTC. Translated: CASSPMAYSYNEQFF.

The chain uses TRBV29-1 and TRBJ2-5, with 10 positions matching TRBD1. Judging by the DNA end, TRBJ2-7 fits better; the J call may be wrong. Germline V gene sequence: CDR1 SQVTM, CDR2 ANQGSEA. This CDR3 spans 13 amino acids. In DNA form, the CDR3 reads TGCAGCGGAGGGTGGACAGGGGGTGGCGAGCAGTACTTC. As protein: CSGGWTGGGEQYF.

J is TRBJ2-7 and V is TRBV28; D unresolved. The CDR3 is 11 amino acids. The V gene's germline CDR1 is MDHEN and CDR2 SYDVKM. V shed 5 bases and J shed 4 bases, with 6 bases lying between them. CDR3 residues: CASSLFYEQYF. The CDR3 DNA follows: TGTGCCAGCAGTCTTTTTTACGAGCAGTACTTC.

In nucleotides, the CDR3 is TGTGCCAGCAGCTCCGGGACAGGGGACTATGGCTACACCTTC. Translation gives CASSSGTGDYGYTF. The chain recombines TRBV5-4 with TRBJ1-2, with 10 positions matching TRBD1. The germline gives CDR1 SGHNT, CDR2 YYREEE (reference sequence). Trimming cost V 3 bases and J 3 bases; bases outside gene matches: 2. The CDR3 is made up of 14 amino acids.

The rearrangement links TRBV6-5 to TRBJ1-1; unclear D gene. Looked up from germline, CDR1 is MNHEY and CDR2 is SVGAGI. V was pared by 0 bases and J by 2 bases, with 10 bases between. The CDR3 contains 15 residues. CDR3: CASSYSRYSNTEAFF. CDR3 DNA: TGTGCCAGCAGTTACTCGCGCTACTCCAACACTGAAGCTTTCTTT.

The table lists this clone with a few counts. The chain combines TRBV7-3 with TRBJ1-2; D is undetermined. Trimming took off 0 bases at V and 8 bases at J, with 7 bases between the two ends. The CDR3 totals 12 residues. The V gene's germline CDR1 is SGHTA and CDR2 FQGTGA. Written as DNA, the CDR3 is TGTGCCAGCAGCTTAACCGGGGTCGGCTACACCTTC. Translated: CASSLTGVGYTF.

J is TRBJ1-4 and V is TRBV7-6, with no clear D. V was clipped by 2 bases and J by 4 bases, with 5 bases between them. The CDR3 consists of 13 residues. CDR1 is SGHVS, CDR2 FNYEAQ, per germline. The CDR3 loop is CASSLRDNEKLFF. As DNA, the CDR3 is TGTGCCAGCAGCTTACGGGATAATGAAAAACTGTTTTTT.

J is TRBJ2-7 and V is TRBV30; TRBD2 matches at 8 bases. This CDR3 contains 13 residues. Germline assignment: CDR1 GTSNPN and CDR2 SVGIG (reference sequence). The junction had 0 bases not matched to a gene; V was cut back by 0 bases and J by 2 bases. The CDR3 here is CAWSVLAAYEQYF. In nucleotides, the CDR3 is TGTGCCTGGAGTGTACTAGCGGCCTACGAGCAGTACTTC.

This rearrangement joins TRBV10-3 to TRBJ2-7; 14 bases fit TRBD2. The length of the CDR3 is 15 residues. The germline gives CDR1 ENHRY, CDR2 SYGVKD. V lost 2 bases and J lost 7; bases outside the gene matches: 4. The CDR3 DNA reads as TGTGCCATCAGTGAGGAGACTAGCGGGAGGGAAGAGCAGTACTTC. Its protein product is CAISEETSGREEQYF.

The J gene is TRBJ2-1, the V gene TRBV7-9; 8 bases align to TRBD1. Germline V gene sequence: CDR1 SEHNR, CDR2 FQNEAQ (reference sequence). The CDR3 sequence is 17 residues long. Trimming at V came to 5 bases and at J to 6 bases, leaving 15 bases not matched to a gene. CDR3 region: CASSDKNRDRRSNEQFF. CDR3 sequence (DNA): TGTGCCAGCAGCGACAAAAACCGGGACAGGCGGAGCAATGAGCAGTTCTTC.

The chain couples TRBV2 to TRBJ2-1; D perhaps matches TRBD2 (6 bases). This CDR3 contains 13 residues. V lost 11 bases, J lost 3 bases, and 14 bases lay in between. Germline CDR1 and CDR2: SNHLY and FYNNEI. CDR3 nucleotide sequence: TGTGCCGGACACCTAGCGAGCTACAATGAGCAGTTCTTC. It yields the protein CAGHLASYNEQFF.

J is TRBJ1-1 and V is TRBV11-2; D is undetermined. Germline CDR1 and CDR2: SGHAT and FQNNGV. Trimming stripped 1 base from V and 8 bases from J, with 5 bases between. The CDR3 sequence is 11 residues long. CDR3 sequence: CASSLVREAFF. The CDR3 nucleotides read TGTGCCAGCAGCTTAGTTCGGGAAGCTTTCTTT.

The chain uses TRBV28 and TRBJ2-1; D is uncertain. The CDR3 consists of 10 residues. CDR1 is MDHEN and CDR2 is SYDVKM in the germline V gene. Trimming stripped 5 bases from V and 8 bases from J, with 4 bases between. CDR3 sequence (DNA): TGTGCCAGCAGTGGCTATGAGCAGTTCTTC. Its translation is CASSGYEQFF.

The CDR3 DNA reads TGTGCCAGTAGACGACTAGCGGGAGGACAAGAGACCCAGTACTTC. Its protein is CASRRLAGGQETQYF. The rearrangement joins TRBV19 to TRBJ2-5, with 13 bases matching TRBD2. Trimming at V came to 6 bases and at J to 2 bases, leaving 3 bases not matched to a gene. Germline CDR1 reads LNHDA; CDR2 reads SQIVND (reference sequence). The CDR3 has 15 amino acids.

This clone came up a few times. This sequence joins TRBV4-3 and TRBJ2-4; 16 nucleotides match TRBD2. J gave up 6 bases and V 1 base, and 12 bases lay outside the gene matches. The CDR3 length is 20 residues. Germline CDR1 is LGHNA and CDR2 is YSLEER. CDR3 sequence: CASSQGTRGTSGRGRNIQYF. For the CDR3, the DNA is TGCGCCAGCAGCCAAGGGACTAGGGGGACTAGCGGGAGGGGAAGAAACATTCAGTACTTC.

The rearrangement uses TRBV6-5 and TRBJ2-7; TRBD1 agrees at 11 bases. The CDR3 contains 14 residues. Germline assignment: CDR1 MNHEY and CDR2 SVGAGI. J lost 3 bases, V lost 6 bases, and 4 bases had no gene match. This CDR3 is CASRPDRGLYEQYF. CDR3 nucleotide sequence: TGTGCCAGCAGACCGGACAGGGGGCTCTACGAGCAGTACTTC.

This clone showed up many times. The rearrangement joins TRBV2 to TRBJ1-2, with no clear D. From germline, CDR1 is SNHLY and CDR2 FYNNEI. V gave up 4 bases and J gave up 4 bases, with 13 bases separating them. This CDR3 contains 14 residues. The DNA of the CDR3 is TGTGCCAGCAGTGGATCGTACGGAGCCTATGGCTACACCTTC. Translating it yields CASSGSYGAYGYTF.

This rearrangement joins TRBV2 to TRBJ2-7; weak D call: TRBD1 (7 bases). The CDR3 length is 14 residues. Germline V gives CDR1 SNHLY, CDR2 FYNNEI. The V end lost 5 bases, the J end lost 6 bases, and 17 bases lay between the germline ends. As DNA, the CDR3 is TGTGCCAGCAGTCAGACAGGGAGGCAGAGCGAGCAGTACTTC. Residues: CASSQTGRQSEQYF.

The chain couples TRBV27 to TRBJ1-2; a weak D match, TRBD1 (6 bases). CDR3 length equals 13 residues. Trimming stripped 4 bases from V and 7 bases from J, with 13 bases between. Germline V gene sequence: CDR1 MNHEY, CDR2 SMNVEV (reference sequence). CDR3 sequence reads: CASSSTGFGGYTF. The CDR3 DNA sequence: TGTGCCAGCAGTTCTACAGGGTTTGGTGGCTACACCTTC.

The J gene is TRBJ1-1, the V gene TRBV4-1, with 7 bases identical to TRBD1. Per the germline V gene, CDR1 is MGHRA and CDR2 is YSYEKL. V shed 9 bases, J shed 6 bases, and the junction held 13 bases outside the gene matches. This CDR3 spans 14 amino acids. CDR3 DNA sequence: TGCGCCAGTAAACTACAGGGGAGTGGCCCTGAAGCTTTCTTT. It specifies CASKLQGSGPEAFF.

This chain joins TRBV18 and TRBJ1-3, with D tentatively TRBD1 (6 bases). The germline gives CDR1 KGHSH, CDR2 LQKENI. Trimming took 3 bases from V and 3 from J, leaving 12 bases between them. CDR3 length: 15 residues. The CDR3 DNA is TGTGCCAGCTCACCGTGGTCAGGGGTTGGAAACACCATATATTTT. Translation gives CASSPWSGVGNTIYF.

The CDR3 protein is CSASPRDEQYF. CDR3 DNA: TGCAGTGCTAGCCCCAGGGACGAGCAGTACTTC. J is TRBJ2-7 and V is TRBV20-1, with D possibly matching TRBD1 (5 bases). Germline CDR1 DFQATT, CDR2 SNEGSKA (reference sequence). V dropped 3 bases and J dropped 5 bases, with 8 bases sitting between them. The CDR3 spans 11 residues.